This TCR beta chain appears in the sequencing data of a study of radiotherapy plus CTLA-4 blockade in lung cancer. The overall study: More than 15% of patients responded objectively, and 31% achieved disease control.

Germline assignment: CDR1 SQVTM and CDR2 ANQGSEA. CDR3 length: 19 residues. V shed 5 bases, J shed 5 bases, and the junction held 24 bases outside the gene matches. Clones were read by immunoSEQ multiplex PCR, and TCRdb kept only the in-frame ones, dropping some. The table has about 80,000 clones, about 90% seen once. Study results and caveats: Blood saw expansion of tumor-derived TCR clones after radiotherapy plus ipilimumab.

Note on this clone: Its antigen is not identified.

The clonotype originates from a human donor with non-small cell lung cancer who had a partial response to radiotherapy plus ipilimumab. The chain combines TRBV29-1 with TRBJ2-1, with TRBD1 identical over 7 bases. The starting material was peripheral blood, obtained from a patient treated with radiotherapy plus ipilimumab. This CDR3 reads CSVSHLSSWTGTWNNEQFF. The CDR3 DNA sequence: TGCAGCGTTTCCCATCTTTCGTCCTGGACAGGTACCTGGAACAATGAGCAGTTCTTC.